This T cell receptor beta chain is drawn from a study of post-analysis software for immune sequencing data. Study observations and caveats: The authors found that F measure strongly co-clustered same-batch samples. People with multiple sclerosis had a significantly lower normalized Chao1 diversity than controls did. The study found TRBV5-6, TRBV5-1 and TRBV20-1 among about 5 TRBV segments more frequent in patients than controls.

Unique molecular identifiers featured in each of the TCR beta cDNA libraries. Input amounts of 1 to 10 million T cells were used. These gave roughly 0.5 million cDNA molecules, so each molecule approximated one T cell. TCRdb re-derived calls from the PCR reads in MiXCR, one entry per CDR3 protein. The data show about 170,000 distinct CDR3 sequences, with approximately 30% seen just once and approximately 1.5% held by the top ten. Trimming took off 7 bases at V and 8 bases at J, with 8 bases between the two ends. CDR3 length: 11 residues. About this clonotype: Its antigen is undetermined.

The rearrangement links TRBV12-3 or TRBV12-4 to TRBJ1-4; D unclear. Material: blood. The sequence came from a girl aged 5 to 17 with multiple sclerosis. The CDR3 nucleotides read TGTGCCAGCACCCTTGGAGAAAAACTGTTTTTT. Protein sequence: CASTLGEKLFF.